Shown below are 30 T cell receptor beta chains from a single sample sequenced in a study of blood T cell repertoires in COVID-19. Some clones are missing from TCRdb's copy, which holds only in-frame ones; the method was immunoSEQ multiplex PCR. The table shows some 100,000 clones, with over 70% occurring only once. Input material: peripheral blood. These receptors came from a woman in her 50s with acute or convalescent COVID-19.

The rearrangement links TRBV9 to TRBJ2-1, with TRBD2 as a possible D gene (5 bases). Trimming shortened V by 8 bases and J by 4 bases, and 25 bases separated the two germline ends. Germline V CDR1 and CDR2: SGDLS, YYNGEE. The CDR3 has 17 amino acids. The CDR3 spells CASTPGGWSSQYNEQFF. CDR3 bases: TGTGCCAGTACCCCGGGCGGGTGGTCGTCACAGTACAATGAGCAGTTCTTC.

V and J are TRBV19 and TRBJ1-2; D is unresolved. The CDR3 runs to 15 residues. Germline V gene sequence: CDR1 LNHDA, CDR2 SQIVND (reference sequence). The V and J ends lost 5 bases and 5 bases respectively, with 18 bases between them. The chain's CDR3 is CASSSPMGGRYGYTF. The CDR3 bases are TGTGCCAGTAGTTCCCCCATGGGAGGCCGGTATGGCTACACCTTC.

The chain uses TRBV7-9 and TRBJ1-2; D is uncertain. Between the trimmed V and J ends, which lost 5 bases and 8 bases, there was a span of 15 bases. The CDR3 contains 13 residues. Germline assignment: CDR1 SEHNR and CDR2 FQNEAQ (reference sequence). The CDR3 sequence is CASSPGTFFGYTF. For the CDR3, the DNA is TGTGCCAGCAGCCCGGGTACGTTCTTCGGCTACACCTTC.

The chain joins TRBV4-1 to TRBJ1-3, with 7 positions matching TRBD1. V shed 4 bases and J 0 bases; nucleotides not matched to a gene: 9. Germline CDR1 and CDR2: MGHRA and YSYEKL. The length of the CDR3 is 17 residues. DNA of the CDR3: TGCGCCAGCAGCCTCGCCTGGGACAGCACCTCTGGAAACACCATATATTTT. Translated: CASSLAWDSTSGNTIYF.

CDR3 sequence (DNA): TGTGCCAGCAGCGTAGATAGAACCGGGGAGCTGTTTTTT. Amino acid sequence: CASSVDRTGELFF. The chain is built from TRBV9 and TRBJ2-2; D remains unclear. This CDR3 has 13 amino acids. Trimming removed 0 bases at V and 5 bases at J, with 5 bases between. Germline V gene data show CDR1 as SGDLS and CDR2 as YYNGEE.

The chain carries TRBV6-5 and TRBJ2-2; possible D gene TRBD2, 6 bases. This CDR3 comprises 13 residues. Per the germline V gene, CDR1 is MNHEY and CDR2 is SVGAGI. V lost 4 bases to trimming and J lost 5 bases, with 8 bases between them. The CDR3 coding sequence is TGTGCCAGCAGTTTACTAGCTACCGGGGAGCTGTTTTTT. This encodes CASSLLATGELFF.

This chain uses TRBV11-3 with TRBJ2-2; 7 bases match TRBD1. Unmatched junction bases numbered 8, after V lost 5 bases and J lost 8 bases. Per the germline V gene, CDR1 is SGHNT and CDR2 is YENEEA. This CDR3 is built from 14 residues. CDR3: CASSPRQGPGELFF. CDR3 bases: TGTGCCAGCAGCCCGCGACAGGGTCCGGGGGAGCTGTTTTTT.

The gene calls are TRBV15 and TRBJ1-2; D perhaps matches TRBD1 (6 bases). This CDR3 has 13 residues. Germline V lookup: CDR1 LNHNV, CDR2 YYDKDF (reference sequence). Trimming pared 4 bases from V and 2 bases from J, leaving 8 bases between. The CDR3 here is CATSKDRNYGYTF. The DNA of the CDR3 is TGTGCCACCAGCAAAGACAGGAACTATGGCTACACCTTC. The whole variable domain, filled in from reference TRBV15 and TRBJ1-2, reads DAMVIQNPRYQVTQFGKPVTLSCSQTLNHNVMYWYQQKSSQAPKLLFHYYDKDFNNEADTPDNFQSRRPNTSFCFLDIRSPGLGDTAMYLCATSKDRNYGYTFGSGTRLTVV.

This rearrangement joins TRBV30 to TRBJ1-6; maybe TRBD1 (6 bases). Germline assignment: CDR1 GTSNPN and CDR2 SVGIG (reference sequence). The CDR3 has 14 amino acids. The V and J ends lost 1 base and 9 bases respectively, with 13 bases between them. The CDR3 nucleotides are TGTGCCTGGAGTGCCGGACAGCCTATTTCACCCCTCCACTTT. It is translated as CAWSAGQPISPLHF.

The chain couples TRBV19 to TRBJ1-1; no definite D call. The germline V gene has CDR1 LNHDA and CDR2 SQIVND (reference sequence). The CDR3 extends over 13 amino acids. The V gene lost 4 bases and the J gene lost 2 bases, with 8 bases spanning the gap. In DNA, the CDR3 is TGTGCCAGTAGTACTCTTAGAAACACTGAAGCTTTCTTT. Residues: CASSTLRNTEAFF.

The chain links TRBV6-5 to TRBJ2-2; D perhaps matches TRBD2 (7 bases). The germline CDR1 and CDR2 sequences are MNHEY and SVGAGI. The CDR3 extends over 16 amino acids. V shed 0 bases and J shed 4 bases, with 12 bases lying between them. CDR3 amino acids: CASSYSKGGGTGELFF. The CDR3 DNA sequence: TGTGCCAGCAGTTACTCGAAGGGGGGGGGCACCGGGGAGCTGTTTTTT.

The rearrangement uses TRBV5-1 and TRBJ1-1; 9 positions match TRBD1. J lost 1 base, V lost 3 bases, and 1 base had no gene match. Germline V lookup: CDR1 SGHRS, CDR2 YFSETQ. This CDR3 has 14 amino acids. CDR3 loop: CASSSGQGNTEAFF. For the CDR3, the DNA is TGCGCCAGCAGCTCGGGACAGGGGAACACTGAAGCTTTCTTT. The whole variable domain, filled in from reference TRBV5-1 and TRBJ1-1, reads KAGVTQTPRYLIKTRGQQVTLSCSPISGHRSVSWYQQTPGQGLQFLFEYFSETQRNKGNFPGRFSGRQFSNSRSEMNVSTLELGDSALYLCASSSGQGNTEAFFGQGTRLTVV.

The chain is built from TRBV6-5 and TRBJ1-3, with D perhaps TRBD1 (5 bases). Germline-derived CDR1 and CDR2 are MNHEY and SVGAGI. The CDR3 spans 13 residues. Trimming removed 0 bases from V and 8 bases from J, with 8 bases in between. CDR3 sequence (DNA): TGTGCCAGCAGTTACTCGGGGGGGGACACCATATATTTT. It yields the protein CASSYSGGDTIYF.

Only one count was recorded for this clone. The chain carries TRBV5-6 and TRBJ1-4; 9 bases are a match to TRBD1. The V gene's germline CDR1 is SGHDT and CDR2 YYEEEE. The V and J ends lost 3 bases and 4 bases, in that order; junction bases with no gene match: 7. The CDR3 is made up of 16 amino acids. The DNA of the CDR3 is TGTGCCAGCAGCTCGATACAGGGGGCAAGTAATGAAAAACTGTTTTTT. It is translated as CASSSIQGASNEKLFF.

This chain uses TRBV2 with TRBJ2-1; D is possibly TRBD1 (5 bases). Germline values: CDR1 SNHLY, CDR2 FYNNEI. With 7 bases removed from V and 6 bases from J, the gap between germline ends came to 19 bases. CDR3 size: 15 residues. In DNA form, the CDR3 reads TGTGCCAGCACGAAGGGGCCCCTCCCCCCCAATGAGCAGTTCTTC. Protein sequence: CASTKGPLPPNEQFF.

This clone was recorded a few times. The CDR3 spells CASKRDRRNTDQPQHF. The CDR3 nucleotides read TGTGCCAGCAAAAGGGACAGGAGGAATACCGATCAGCCCCAGCATTTT. The rearrangement uses TRBV2 and TRBJ1-5; the match to TRBD1 covers 8 bases. Germline CDR1 is SNHLY and CDR2 is FYNNEI. This CDR3 comprises 16 residues. V dropped 7 bases and J dropped 5; count of bases not matched to a gene: 13.

In DNA form, the CDR3 reads TGCGCCAGCGGGGCAAGGACCTACGAGCAGTACTTC. Its translation: CASGARTYEQYF. The chain has TRBV10-2 and TRBJ2-7; the D gene is possibly TRBD1 (5 bases). The CDR3 has 12 amino acids. V was pared by 8 bases and J by 2 bases, with 10 bases between. CDR1 WSHSY and CDR2 SAAADI come from the germline V gene.

The J gene is TRBJ1-5, the V gene TRBV10-2; perhaps TRBD1 as D (5 bases). Trimming left V 0 bases short and J 2 bases short, with 17 bases between. CDR1 is WSHSY and CDR2 is SAAADI in the germline V gene. The CDR3 has 18 residues. The CDR3 protein is CASSESKDTGVGNQPQHF. DNA for the CDR3: TGCGCCAGCAGTGAGTCGAAGGACACTGGAGTGGGCAATCAGCCCCAGCATTTT.

This chain links TRBV3-1 (or the pseudogene TRBV3-2) with TRBJ1-5; D may be TRBD1 (6 bases). This CDR3 is built from 16 residues. Trimming removed 0 bases from V and 7 bases from J, with 16 bases in between. Germline lookup yields CDR1 LGHDT and CDR2 YNNKEL (reference sequence). The CDR3 region has the DNA TGTGCCAGCAGCCAAGAAGGGGGGGTTAGGGGGCAGCCCCAGCATTTT. This sequence encodes CASSQEGGVRGQPQHF.

J is TRBJ2-3 and V is TRBV5-4; the D gene is possibly TRBD2 (7 bases). This CDR3 region has 14 residues. V was cut by 4 bases and J by 9 bases, with 18 bases left in between. In germline, CDR1 is SGHNT, CDR2 YYREEE (reference sequence). The CDR3 spells CASSREVRGGTQYF. CDR3 DNA sequence: TGTGCCAGCAGCAGGGAGGTTAGGGGGGGGACGCAGTATTTT. The variable domain in full, with the rest retrieved from reference TRBV5-4 and TRBJ2-3, is ETGVTQSPTHLIKTRGQQVTLRCSSQSGHNTVSWYQQALGQGPQFIFQYYREEENGRGNFPPRFSGLQFPNYSSELNVNALELDDSALYLCASSREVRGGTQYFGPGTRLTVL.

V and J are TRBV3-1 (or the pseudogene TRBV3-2) and TRBJ2-3, with D tentatively TRBD2 (7 bases). This CDR3 region has 14 residues. V lost 5 bases to trimming and J lost 8 bases, with 17 bases between them. The germline V gene has CDR1 LGHDT and CDR2 YNNKEL (reference sequence). For the CDR3, the DNA is TGTGCCAGCAGCAATTCGAACGGGGGGCCTACGCAGTATTTT. Translation: CASSNSNGGPTQYF.

The genes are TRBV11-2 and TRBJ2-2; a possible D gene is TRBD2 (5 bases). In germline, CDR1 is SGHAT, CDR2 FQNNGV. The V end lost 2 bases, the J end lost 1 base, and 8 bases lay between the germline ends. This CDR3 has 15 residues. The CDR3 DNA follows: TGTGCCAGCAGCTTAAGGGCGGGGAACACCGGGGAGCTGTTTTTT. This encodes CASSLRAGNTGELFF.

The chain couples TRBV19 to TRBJ1-5; 9 bases line up with TRBD1. The CDR3 is made up of 15 amino acids. V was pared by 4 bases and J by 6 bases, with 7 bases of the junction left unmatched. Germline values: CDR1 LNHDA, CDR2 SQIVND (reference sequence). The CDR3 region is CASSTGTGWRQPQHF. CDR3 coding DNA: TGTGCCAGTAGTACCGGGACAGGGTGGCGTCAGCCCCAGCATTTT.

J is TRBJ1-2 and V is TRBV18, with a tentative D call TRBD1 (6 bases). Germline CDR1 KGHSH, CDR2 LQKENI. Trimming shortened V by 1 base and J by 3 bases, and 12 bases separated the two germline ends. The CDR3 sequence is 15 residues long. In nucleotides, the CDR3 is TGTGCCAGCTCACCACGGTCAGGGGTTGACTATGGCTACACCTTC. This sequence encodes CASSPRSGVDYGYTF.

The rearrangement joins TRBV5-1 to TRBJ2-1; 13 bases are shared with TRBD2. CDR1 is SGHRS, CDR2 YFSETQ, per germline. V was pared by 1 base and J by 5 bases, with 6 bases of the junction left unmatched. This CDR3 is 17 amino acids long. DNA of the CDR3: TGCGCCAGCAGCTTGCCCGGACTAGCGGGGGCCCACAATGAGCAGTTCTTC. Translating gives CASSLPGLAGAHNEQFF.

The J gene is TRBJ2-3, the V gene TRBV2; a weak D match, TRBD2 (6 bases). Trimming took off 4 bases at V and 1 base at J, with 12 bases between the two ends. There are 15 residues in the CDR3. CDR1 and CDR2 (germline): SNHLY, FYNNEI. The CDR3 sequence: CASSGWGVGTDTQYF. As DNA, the CDR3 is TGTGCCAGCAGTGGGTGGGGGGTAGGCACAGATACGCAGTATTTT. Variable domain in full (rest from reference TRBV2 and TRBJ2-3): EPEVTQTPSHQVTQMGQEVILRCVPISNHLYFYWYRQILGQKVEFLVSFYNNEISEKSEIFDDQFSVERPDGSNFTLKIRSTKLEDSAMYFCASSGWGVGTDTQYFGPGTRLTVL.

The rearrangement links TRBV5-1 to TRBJ2-1, with 8 bases identical to TRBD1. This CDR3 region has 14 residues. Germline values: CDR1 SGHRS, CDR2 YFSETQ. V was clipped by 4 bases and J by 6 bases; unmatched bases: 6. The CDR3 reads CASSLGQAVNEQFF. CDR3 bases: TGCGCCAGCAGCCTGGGACAGGCAGTCAATGAGCAGTTCTTC.

V is TRBV28 and J is TRBJ1-2, with 7 bases aligning to TRBD1. The CDR3 has 16 amino acids. Germline CDR1 reads MDHEN; CDR2 reads SYDVKM. V lost 1 base to trimming and J lost 8 bases; unmatched junction nucleotides: 13. DNA of the CDR3: TGTGCCAGCAGTTTATCCCCACCGGACAGGTATCACGGCTACACCTTC. Its translation: CASSLSPPDRYHGYTF.

This clone appeared once. V and J are TRBV3-1 (or the pseudogene TRBV3-2) and TRBJ1-4, with TRBD1 matching over 8 bases. V was clipped by 5 bases and J by 8 bases; unmatched bases: 7. The CDR3 spans 14 residues. The germline CDR1 and CDR2 sequences are LGHDT and YNNKEL (reference sequence). The CDR3 spells CASSLQGGSEKLFF. The DNA of the CDR3 is TGTGCCAGCAGCTTACAGGGGGGGAGCGAAAAACTGTTTTTT.

This clone was observed a handful of times. The chain uses TRBV12-3 or TRBV12-4 and TRBJ1-1; D is perhaps TRBD1 (6 bases). The V end lost 7 bases, the J end lost 3 bases, and 12 bases lay between the germline ends. This CDR3 spans 13 amino acids. The CDR3 sequence: CASKINRDTEAFF. The CDR3, as DNA: TGTGCCAGCAAAATCAACAGGGACACTGAAGCTTTCTTT.